This T cell receptor (beta chain) is drawn from a study of T cell repertoires in cytomegalovirus infection. From the reads, TCRdb called clonotypes with MiXCR, one entry per CDR3 protein. The table records 310,000 or so distinct CDR3 sequences, roughly 24% of them present only once. Unmatched junction bases numbered 6, after V lost 5 bases and J lost 6 bases. The CDR3 loop spans 16 amino acids. Germline lookup yields CDR1 SGHTA and CDR2 FQGNSA. This clonotype was found many times. This sequence was found in a human donor in good health (CMV status not recorded). Some clones in this sample may be carry-over from other donors' samples. Sequenced material: PBMCs. V gene TRBV7-2 combines with J gene TRBJ2-2; 13 nucleotides agree with TRBD2. Here the CDR3 DNA reads TGTGCCAGCAGCCAACTAGCGGGAGGGCCCGCCGGGGAGCTGTTTTTT. Residues: CASSQLAGGPAGELFF.